This TCR beta chain was identified during a study of read filtering for tumor transcriptome and immune sequencing. Overall study findings and caveats: Without single-read clonotypes, shared clonotype proportions correlated more between IR-seq and RNA-seq.

CDR3 length: 15 amino acids. Germline V gene data show CDR1 as SGHRS and CDR2 as YFSETQ. V lost 0 bases and J 7 bases, leaving 13 bases between the germline ends. The sample holds many counts of this clonotype. Its antigen is unknown. The library was built from roughly 400 ng RNA with molecular barcoded adaptors for alpha/delta and beta/gamma chains. TCRdb re-called the reads through MiXCR, storing one row per CDR3 protein. The repertoire holds about 86,000 distinct CDR3 sequences, with 9% to 15% as singletons. The chain recombines TRBV5-1 with TRBJ2-2; no firm D call. The clonotype originates from a donor over 35 with multiple myeloma. Material for sequencing was a population of CD138-negative cells sorted from bone marrow. The DNA of the CDR3 is TGCGCCAGCAGCTTGGCTAACCAGGCTAACGGGGAGCTGTTTTTT. Translating gives CASSLANQANGELFF.